The rows below give T cell receptor beta chains drawn from one sample of a study of blood T cell repertoires in COVID-19. Here immunoSEQ multiplex PCR was the method, and the copy in TCRdb shows in-frame clones only, minus some. The table lists more than 450,000 clones, 87% of them singletons, with 0.65% to 0.9% in the top ten. Sequencing was carried out using PBMCs or T cells enriched from blood (not recorded which). These receptors originate from a young woman who had recovered from COVID-19. The CDR3 runs from the conserved cysteine through the conserved F or W. D genes are given only for firm matches. Expanded clones are given a class, and other clones once, few, many or no size at all.

>TRBJ2-2|TRBV2|.|.
TGTGCCAGCCACTTAGGAAGCGTGGATCCCACCGGGGAGCTGTTTTTT
CASHLGSVDPTGELFF
>TRBJ2-4|TRBV18|TRBD1|.
TGTGCCAGCTCACGATCCGGGACAGACATTCAGTACTTC
CASSRSGTDIQYF
>TRBJ1-4|TRBV5-8|.|.
TGTGCCAGCAGCTTTGGCCAACAGAATGAAAAACTGTTTTTT
CASSFGQQNEKLFF
>TRBJ1-2|TRBV7-2|.|.
TGTGCCAGCAGCTTGAACAGGGTAAACTATGGCTACACCTTC
CASSLNRVNYGYTF
>TRBJ2-1|TRBV5-1|TRBD1|.
TGCGCCAGCAGCTTGGGACAGGGCCGTGGGAATGAGCAGTTCTTC
CASSLGQGRGNEQFF
>TRBJ1-3|TRBV27|.|.
TGTGCCAGCGGGGCCGGAAACACCATATATTTT
CASGAGNTIYF
>TRBJ2-7|TRBV12-3/TRBV12-4|TRBD1|.
TGTGCCAGCAGCCGCCTAAGGGGGCCCGAGCAGTACTTC
CASSRLRGPEQYF
>TRBJ1-2|TRBV4-2|.|.
TGTGCCAGCAGCCAAGATTTACAATTATATGGCTACACCTTC
CASSQDLQLYGYTF
>TRBJ1-2|TRBV27|TRBD1|.
TGTGCCAGCAGTTTGGGGCAGGGGGCGGGAGGCTACACCTTC
CASSLGQGAGGYTF
>TRBJ2-7|TRBV2|.|once
TGTGCCAGCACCACCGACAGGACGTACGAGCAGTACTTC
CASTTDRTYEQYF
>TRBJ1-3|TRBV30|.|.
TGTGCCTGGAAGCGGTGGTTAAACACCATATATTTT
CAWKRWLNTIYF
>TRBJ1-2|TRBV6-5|.|.
TGTGCCAGCAGGTTTGACAGTAACTATGGCTACACCTTC
CASRFDSNYGYTF
>TRBJ2-1|TRBV19|.|.
TGTGCCAGTAGCGAGGGCATACTCTCGTTTTCTTACAATGAGCAGTTCTTC
CASSEGILSFSYNEQFF
>TRBJ2-7|TRBV29-1|.|.
TGCAGCGCTGCACTAACGGGCTCCTACGAGCAGTACTTC
CSAALTGSYEQYF
>TRBJ2-5|TRBV3-1/TRBV3-2|.|.
TGTGCCAGCAGCCAAGATCCCAGGGAGACCCAGTACTTC
CASSQDPRETQYF
>TRBJ2-7|TRBV6-6|.|.
TGTGCCAGCAGCCCTCGATCCCTATACGAGCAGTACTTC
CASSPRSLYEQYF
>TRBJ1-1|TRBV19|TRBD1|.
TGTGCCAGTACGGACAGGTGGGGCACTGAAGCTTTCTTT
CASTDRWGTEAFF
>TRBJ2-5|TRBV5-1|.|once
TGCGCCAGCAGGCGGCAGGGCGGCGAAGAGACCCAGTACTTC
CASRRQGGEETQYF
>TRBJ2-1|TRBV18|.|.
TGTGCCAGCTCACCCCCGGGGGTAAACAATGAGCAGTTCTTC
CASSPPGVNNEQFF